The 27 T cell receptor beta chains given below trace back to one sample, sequenced in a study of OX40 agonist ivuxolimab in advanced cancers. Assay: immunoSEQ multiplex PCR; the TCRdb copy retains only in-frame clones and omits some. This repertoire shows under 80,000 clones, 87% found once; its top ten account for around 4%. Here the sequenced sample was CD4+ or CD8+ T cells sorted from blood, taken in a trial of the OX40 agonist ivuxolimab. Source of these receptors: an adult with an advanced solid tumor such as melanoma, head and neck, liver or kidney cancer.

The chain uses TRBV4-1 and TRBJ2-1, with D hard to call. CDR1 and CDR2 from the germline V gene are MGHRA and YSYEKL. V was shortened by 2 bases and J by 0 bases, with 17 bases between the two germline ends. CDR3 size: 18 residues. The CDR3 protein is CASSQSLIRLRSYNEQFF. In DNA, the CDR3 is TGCGCCAGCAGCCAAAGCCTTATTAGGTTGCGCTCCTACAATGAGCAGTTCTTC.

CDR3 sequence: CASKVTLNTEAFF. CDR3 sequence (DNA): TGTGCCAGCAAGGTCACCTTGAACACTGAAGCTTTCTTT. The rearrangement uses TRBV6-5 and TRBJ1-1, with D unresolved. V gave up 7 bases and J gave up 0 bases, with 9 bases separating them. This CDR3 has 13 residues. The germline V gene encodes CDR1 MNHEY and CDR2 SVGAGI.

The V and J genes are TRBV9 and TRBJ1-2; TRBD1 might be the D (5 bases). The germline V gene encodes CDR1 SGDLS and CDR2 YYNGEE. The V gene lost 0 bases and the J gene lost 4 bases, with 7 bases spanning the gap. The CDR3 is made up of 13 amino acids. The CDR3 region is CASSVGDLYGYTF. CDR3 sequence (DNA): TGTGCCAGCAGCGTAGGGGACCTCTATGGCTACACCTTC.

The chain is built from TRBV5-1 and TRBJ1-5; TRBD1 is a possible D gene (5 bases). Trimming took off 4 bases at V and 4 bases at J, with 15 bases between the two ends. Per the germline V gene, CDR1 is SGHRS and CDR2 is YFSETQ. CDR3 length: 15 residues. The CDR3 is CASSGEGRANQPQHF. The CDR3 DNA is TGCGCCAGCAGCGGCGAGGGCAGGGCTAATCAGCCCCAGCATTTT.

This clone was found a few times. The genes are TRBV10-3 and TRBJ2-7, with D unresolved. CDR3 size: 12 residues. Trimming shortened V by 3 bases and J by 3 bases, and 6 bases separated the two germline ends. Germline-derived CDR1 and CDR2 are ENHRY and SYGVKD. CDR3 amino acids: CAISEVVYEQYF. The DNA of the CDR3 is TGTGCCATCAGTGAAGTAGTCTACGAGCAGTACTTC.

This clone was counted once. V is TRBV4-1 and J is TRBJ2-5, with D perhaps being TRBD1 or TRBD2 (5 bases each). The assigned J gene may be wrong: the sequence end matches TRBJ2-7 better. This CDR3 contains 14 residues. Germline V gives CDR1 MGHRA, CDR2 YSYEKL. The CDR3 DNA reads TGCGCCAGCAGCCTCGGGACGGTAGGCTACGAGCAGTACTTC. Protein sequence: CASSLGTVGYEQYF.

The gene calls are TRBV5-6 and TRBJ2-7; D might be TRBD2 (6 bases). This CDR3 region has 13 residues. From germline, CDR1 is SGHDT and CDR2 YYEEEE. The CDR3 spells CAPGDEPSYEQYF. CDR3 DNA sequence: TGTGCGCCGGGGGACGAGCCCTCCTACGAGCAGTACTTC.

DNA of the CDR3: TGTGCCAGCAGCCTAGGGGGCGAGCAGTACTTC. This encodes CASSLGGEQYF. The chain employs TRBV6-1 and TRBJ2-7; possibly TRBD1 for D (6 bases). The CDR3 has 11 amino acids. V shed 6 bases and J shed 6 bases, with 9 bases lying between them. Germline values: CDR1 MNHNS, CDR2 SASEGT.

This clone was observed once. CDR3 DNA: TGTGCCAGCAGCACACAAGGGGTGTTCTCTGGCTACACCTTC. Residues: CASSTQGVFSGYTF. J is TRBJ1-2 and V is TRBV28, with D possibly being TRBD1 (5 bases). V dropped 6 bases and J dropped 7 bases, with 18 bases sitting between them. The germline CDR1 and CDR2 sequences are MDHEN and SYDVKM. The CDR3 is 14 amino acids.

The V gene is TRBV21-1, the J gene TRBJ2-7; the DNA was not used to check the table's D call, TRBD2. TRBV21-1 is deemed a pseudogene. This CDR3 spans 14 amino acids. The CDR3 protein is CASRMDGGGSEQYF. The CDR3 nucleotides are TGTGCCAGCAGGATGGATGGGGGAGGCTCCGAGCAGTACTTC.

The chain recombines TRBV11-2 with TRBJ2-7; TRBD2 matches at 7 bases. Looked up from germline, CDR1 is SGHAT and CDR2 is FQNNGV. The CDR3 loop spans 13 amino acids. V shed 1 base and J 4 bases; nucleotides not matched to a gene: 1. As DNA, the CDR3 is TGTGCCAGCAGCTTAGTCGGGGGGTACGAGCAGTACTTC. It codes for CASSLVGGYEQYF.

This chain connects TRBV7-2 to TRBJ1-6; TRBD1 matches at 8 bases. Unmatched junction bases numbered 3, after V lost 4 bases and J lost 7 bases. Germline CDR1 is SGHTA and CDR2 is FQGNSA. The CDR3 is 14 amino acids. DNA of the CDR3: TGTGCCAGCAGCTACAGGGGGGGGAATTCACCCCTCCACTTT. This codes for CASSYRGGNSPLHF.

J is TRBJ1-5 and V is TRBV4-1; no clear D gene. V was pared by 0 bases and J by 0 bases, with 6 bases between. The CDR3 sequence is 15 residues long. Germline V lookup: CDR1 MGHRA, CDR2 YSYEKL. The DNA of the CDR3 is TGCGCCAGCAGCCAAGATTATCCTAGCAATCAGCCCCAGCATTTT. The encoded protein is CASSQDYPSNQPQHF.

CDR3 in DNA: TGTGCCAGCTCACCACGTTCTCAGGTAACTGAAGCTTTCTTT. Translated: CASSPRSQVTEAFF. This chain joins TRBV18 and TRBJ1-1, with unresolved D. Trimming took off 1 base at V and 5 bases at J, with 11 bases between the two ends. The CDR3 has 14 residues. Germline-derived CDR1 and CDR2 are KGHSH and LQKENI.

The V and J genes are TRBV7-3 and TRBJ2-5, with D perhaps matching TRBD1 or TRBD2 (5 bases each). The germline V gene encodes CDR1 SGHTA and CDR2 FQGTGA. CDR3 length: 13 amino acids. Trimming stripped 4 bases from V and 13 bases from J, with 19 bases between. CDR3 bases: TGTGCCAGCAGCTCGGGACCCCAGCAGATGCCGTACTTC. Amino acid sequence: CASSSGPQQMPYF.

V and J are TRBV6-1 and TRBJ2-2; 10 nucleotides align to TRBD1. Losses at the gene ends were 4 bases for V and 6 bases for J; bases not matched to a gene: 5. The CDR3 has 15 amino acids. The germline V gene has CDR1 MNHNS and CDR2 SASEGT. The CDR3 sequence: CASSVGTGVAGELFF. CDR3 DNA sequence: TGTGCCAGCAGTGTGGGGACAGGGGTGGCCGGGGAGCTGTTTTTT.

This chain connects TRBV7-6 to TRBJ1-3, with D possibly being TRBD1 (6 bases). The V and J ends lost 4 bases and 2 bases respectively, with 12 bases between them. CDR1 and CDR2 from the germline V gene are SGHVS and FNYEAQ. This CDR3 comprises 15 residues. The CDR3 protein is CASSSRPGAGNTIYF. The CDR3 DNA follows: TGTGCCAGCAGCTCAAGGCCAGGGGCTGGAAACACCATATATTTT.

The chain links TRBV7-3 to TRBJ1-1; D is unresolved. The V gene's germline CDR1 is SGHTA and CDR2 FQGTGA. The CDR3 has 13 amino acids. The V and J ends lost 3 bases and 2 bases respectively, with 7 bases between them. The CDR3, as DNA: TGTGCCAGCAGCTTGTCAGATAACACTGAAGCTTTCTTT. Protein sequence: CASSLSDNTEAFF.

Concerning this clone: At one boundary the junction diverges from the germline segment, which might be a read error. The V gene is TRBV2, the J gene TRBJ2-3, with D possibly being TRBD1 or TRBD2 (6 bases each). From germline, CDR1 is SNHLY and CDR2 FYNNEI. The length of the CDR3 is 14 residues. In nucleotides, the CDR3 is TGTGCCAGCAGCTACTCGGGGAGGACAGATGCGCAGTATTTT. It encodes CASSYSGRTDAQYF. Drawing the rest from reference TRBV2 and TRBJ2-3, the complete variable domain is EPEVTQTPSHQVTQMGQEVILRCVPISNHLYFYWYRQILGQKVEFLVSFYNNEISEKSEIFDDQFSVERPDGSNFTLKIRSTKLEDSAMYFCASSYSGRTDAQYFGPGTRLTVL.

The rearrangement uses TRBV11-2 and TRBJ1-3; D is perhaps TRBD1 (5 bases). Germline V lookup: CDR1 SGHAT, CDR2 FQNNGV. This CDR3 spans 15 amino acids. Trimming stripped 5 bases from V and 0 bases from J, with 11 bases between. The CDR3 reads CASSATGTSGNTIYF. CDR3 DNA sequence: TGTGCCAGCAGCGCAACAGGCACCTCTGGAAACACCATATATTTT. Full variable domain (rest looked up from reference TRBV11-2 and TRBJ1-3): EAGVAQSPRYKIIEKRQSVAFWCNPISGHATLYWYQQILGQGPKLLIQFQNNGVVDDSQLPKDRFSAERLKGVDSTLKIQPAKLEDSAVYLCASSATGTSGNTIYFGEGSWLTVV.

The genes are TRBV27 and TRBJ1-5; possible D gene TRBD1, 5 bases. V was cut by 5 bases and J by 0 bases, with 14 bases left in between. Germline CDR1 and CDR2: MNHEY and SMNVEV (reference sequence). This CDR3 region has 16 residues. The CDR3 sequence: CASSARTPYSNQPQHF. The CDR3 region has the DNA TGTGCCAGCAGTGCGAGGACACCTTATAGCAATCAGCCCCAGCATTTT.

This chain uses TRBV7-3 with TRBJ2-1; D ambiguous. The CDR3 is 17 residues long. The germline gives CDR1 SGHTA, CDR2 FQGTGA. Trimming shortened V by 5 bases and J by 1 base, and 18 bases separated the two germline ends. DNA for the CDR3: TGTGCCAGCAGCCCCCTCGGTAGGGTCTTTTCCTACAATGAGCAGTTCTTC. Its protein is CASSPLGRVFSYNEQFF.

The J gene is TRBJ1-2, the V gene TRBV7-3; 8 bases align to TRBD1. The CDR3 has 16 residues. V lost 2 bases and J lost 7; bases outside the gene matches: 12. From germline, CDR1 is SGHTA and CDR2 FQGTGA. The CDR3 here is CASSLGPTAGGGGYTF. CDR3 bases: TGTGCCAGCAGCTTAGGCCCGACGGCAGGGGGCGGTGGCTACACCTTC.

This chain uses TRBV7-3 with TRBJ2-3, with 8 bases that match TRBD1. This CDR3 contains 15 residues. The J segment lost 4 bases and the V segment lost 4 bases, leaving 7 bases of the junction unmatched. Germline assignment: CDR1 SGHTA and CDR2 FQGTGA. This CDR3 is CASSSSGGRADTQYF. DNA of the CDR3: TGTGCCAGCAGCTCCTCAGGGGGCCGGGCAGATACGCAGTATTTT.

The chain couples TRBV28 to TRBJ1-2; D ambiguous. The CDR3 consists of 15 residues. V gave up 10 bases and J gave up 2 bases, with 20 bases separating them. In germline, CDR1 is MDHEN, CDR2 SYDVKM. Here the CDR3 reads CAIPAGRFQNYGYTF. Written as DNA, the CDR3 is TGTGCCATCCCTGCCGGACGATTCCAAAACTATGGCTACACCTTC.

V is TRBV28 and J is TRBJ1-1; possibly TRBD1 for D (5 bases). The CDR3 loop spans 15 amino acids. From germline, CDR1 is MDHEN and CDR2 SYDVKM. With 6 bases removed from V and 3 bases from J, the gap between germline ends came to 17 bases. CDR3 amino acids: CASRTRPRGDTEAFF. In nucleotides, the CDR3 is TGTGCCAGCAGGACACGACCCCGGGGGGACACTGAAGCTTTCTTT.

The gene calls are TRBV5-8 and TRBJ2-1; the match to TRBD1 covers 8 bases. CDR1 and CDR2 from the germline V gene are SGHTS and YDEGEE. The CDR3 is 16 residues long. With 4 bases clipped from V and 4 bases from J, the junction kept 10 bases outside the gene matches. CDR3 protein: CASSGSGQAYYNEQFF. The CDR3 region has the DNA TGTGCCAGCAGCGGGTCGGGACAGGCGTATTACAATGAGCAGTTCTTC.